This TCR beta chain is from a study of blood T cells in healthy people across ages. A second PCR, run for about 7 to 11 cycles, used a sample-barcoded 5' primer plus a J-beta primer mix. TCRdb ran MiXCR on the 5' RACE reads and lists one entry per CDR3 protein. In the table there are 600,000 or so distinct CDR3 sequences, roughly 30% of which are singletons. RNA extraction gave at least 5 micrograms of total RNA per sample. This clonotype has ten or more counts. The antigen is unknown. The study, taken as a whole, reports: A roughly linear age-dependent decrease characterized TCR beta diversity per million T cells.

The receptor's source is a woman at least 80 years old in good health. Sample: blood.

This CDR3 reads CASSYSTLLSGGTKETQYF. The CDR3 DNA reads as TGTGCCAGCAGTTACTCGACGCTACTTAGCGGGGGGACGAAGGAGACCCAGTACTTC. The rearrangement uses TRBV6-5 and TRBJ2-5; TRBD2 matches 10 bases. V shed 0 bases, J shed 5 bases, and the junction held 15 bases outside the gene matches. The CDR3 is 19 residues long. CDR1 and CDR2 (germline): MNHEY, SVGAGI.